This record covers a single T cell receptor beta chain. Germline assignment: CDR1 LGHNA and CDR2 YSLEER. The CDR3 spans 15 residues. Trimming cost V 0 bases and J 4 bases, with 12 bases left between them. Repertoires were generated with immunoSEQ multiplex PCR, while TCRdb's copy carries only in-frame clones and drops some. Among approximately 360,000 clones, about four fifths were seen once, and the ten largest hold about 8%. This sample was included in a study of Ad26.COV2.S vaccination and SARS-CoV-2 variants. Treatment indicated: around 19 received Ad26.COV2.S at low or high dose, single or two shots; 5 received placebo; per-sample allocation not given. Specimen acquisition occurred on day 63 following the initial vaccine or placebo injection.

The material sequenced was peripheral blood, taken in a trial of Ad26.COV2.S vaccine versus placebo. The sequence derives from a person between 18 and 65 years old who received the Ad26.COV2.S COVID-19 vaccine or a placebo. This chain links TRBV4-3 with TRBJ1-2; D possibly corresponds to TRBD1 (5 bases). The CDR3 DNA reads as TGCGCCAGCAGCCAAGATAAGATTACAGGCTATGGCTACACCTTC. This sequence encodes CASSQDKITGYGYTF.